Included here is one TCR beta chain sequence, with context. The CDR3 has 13 residues. Between the trimmed V and J ends, which lost 1 base and 7 bases, there was a span of 14 bases. Germline V gives CDR1 SQVTM, CDR2 ANQGSEA. The sample belongs to a study of identical twins. TCRdb used MiXCR to reprocess the 5' RACE reads, holding one entry per CDR3 protein. Counted here are 520,000 or so distinct CDR3 sequences, 20% to 25% occurring once; the ten biggest clones make up around 0.91%. These records were also assigned to another study, of T cells expressing NK-cell markers. That investigation notes: Of the CD8+ T cell pool in five or six donors, about 1.0-7.5% was accounted for by dominant NKG2C+ clonotypes.

This sequence was found in a woman aged 18-29 years in good health. The specimen sequenced was CD4+ T cells sorted from blood. The J gene is TRBJ2-7, the V gene TRBV29-1; D not resolved. The CDR3 reads CSVEVGFGEEQYF. In DNA form, the CDR3 reads TGCAGCGTTGAAGTAGGCTTTGGAGAAGAGCAGTACTTC.